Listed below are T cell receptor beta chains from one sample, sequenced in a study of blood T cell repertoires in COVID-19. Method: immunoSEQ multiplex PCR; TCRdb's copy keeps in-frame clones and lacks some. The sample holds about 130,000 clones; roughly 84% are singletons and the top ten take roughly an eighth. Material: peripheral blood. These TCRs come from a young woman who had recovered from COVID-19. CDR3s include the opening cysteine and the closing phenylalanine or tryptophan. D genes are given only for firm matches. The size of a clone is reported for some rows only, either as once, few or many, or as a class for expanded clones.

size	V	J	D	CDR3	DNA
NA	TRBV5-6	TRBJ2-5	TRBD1	CASNRQGQTQYF	TGTGCCAGCAACCGACAGGGCCAGACCCAGTACTTC
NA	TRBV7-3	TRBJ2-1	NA	CASSLTPDINNEQFF	TGTGCCAGCAGCTTAACCCCAGACATTAACAATGAGCAGTTCTTC
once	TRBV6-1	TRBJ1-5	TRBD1	CASSEGPGQGQRPQHF	TGTGCCAGCAGTGAAGGTCCGGGACAGGGCCAGCGGCCCCAGCATTTT
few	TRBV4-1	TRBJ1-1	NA	CASSQRTGGEEAFF	TGCGCCAGCAGCCAACGCACGGGGGGAGAAGAAGCTTTCTTT
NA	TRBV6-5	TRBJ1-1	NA	CASSLGGGTEAFF	TGTGCCAGCTCCCTCGGGGGGGGGACTGAAGCTTTCTTT
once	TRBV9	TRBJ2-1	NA	CASSVERVAYNEQFF	TGTGCCAGCAGCGTAGAAAGAGTCGCCTACAATGAGCAGTTCTTC
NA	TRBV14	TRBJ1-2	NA	CASSRSIGSYGYTF	TGTGCCAGCAGCCGATCGATCGGTAGCTATGGCTACACCTTC
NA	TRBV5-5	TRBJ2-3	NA	CASSLYSTDTQYF	TGTGCCAGCAGCTTGTATAGCACAGATACGCAGTATTTT
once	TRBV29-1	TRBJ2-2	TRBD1	CSVEGQGARGELFF	TGCAGCGTTGAAGGACAGGGGGCGCGTGGGGAGCTGTTTTTT
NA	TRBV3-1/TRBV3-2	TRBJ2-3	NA	CASSQDTGGTQYF	TGTGCCAGCAGCCAAGATACGGGTGGTACGCAGTATTTT
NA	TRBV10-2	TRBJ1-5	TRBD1	CASSARDRGFQPQHF	TGCGCCAGCAGCGCCCGGGACAGGGGGTTCCAGCCCCAGCATTTT
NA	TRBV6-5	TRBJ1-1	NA	CASSYWRTDEAFF	TGTGCCAGCAGTTACTGGAGGACAGATGAAGCTTTCTTT
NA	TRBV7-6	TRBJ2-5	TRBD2	CASSSLAGGPKETQYF	TGTGCCAGCAGTTCCTTAGCGGGGGGCCCTAAGGAGACCCAGTACTTC
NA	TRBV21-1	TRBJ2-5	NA	CASSKQGTQYF	TGTGCCAGCAGCAAGCAGGGGACCCAGTACTTC
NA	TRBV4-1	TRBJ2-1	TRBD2	CASSQGLGLGLEQFF	TGCGCCAGCAGCCAAGGATTGGGACTAGGTTTGGAGCAGTTCTTC
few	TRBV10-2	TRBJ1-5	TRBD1	CASTPGTGGIQPQHF	TGCGCCAGCACCCCCGGGACAGGGGGAATTCAGCCCCAGCATTTT
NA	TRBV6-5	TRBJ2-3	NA	CASSRDWVDTQYF	TGTGCCAGCAGCCGGGACTGGGTGGATACGCAGTATTTT
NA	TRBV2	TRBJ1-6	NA	CASSGRFNYNSPLHF	TGTGCCAGCAGTGGGCGGTTCAACTATAATTCACCCCTCCACTTT
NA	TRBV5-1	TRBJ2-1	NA	CASSLELGEQFF	TGCGCCAGCAGCTTGGAACTAGGTGAGCAGTTCTTC
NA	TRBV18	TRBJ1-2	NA	CASSPGLSPYGYTF	TGTGCCAGCTCACCAGGGCTTAGTCCTTATGGCTACACCTTC
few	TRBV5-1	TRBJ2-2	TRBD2	CASSWGNSGDGELFF	TGCGCCAGCAGCTGGGGAAATAGCGGGGACGGGGAGCTGTTTTTT
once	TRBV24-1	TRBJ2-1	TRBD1	CATSDLQGGEQFF	TGTGCCACCAGTGATTTACAGGGGGGAGAGCAGTTCTTC
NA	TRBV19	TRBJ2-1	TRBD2	CARLTYPGLINEQFF	TGTGCCAGGCTGACCTATCCGGGACTAATCAATGAGCAGTTCTTC
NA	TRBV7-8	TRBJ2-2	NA	CASSSLTPGATNTGELFF	TGTGCCAGCAGCTCCTTGACCCCAGGGGCAACGAACACCGGGGAGCTGTTTTTT
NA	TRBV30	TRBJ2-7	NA	CAWSQVIPYEQYF	TGTGCCTGGAGTCAGGTTATTCCCTACGAGCAGTACTTC
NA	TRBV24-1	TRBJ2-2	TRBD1	CATSTTGAAGELFF	TGTGCCACCAGTACTACAGGGGCAGCCGGGGAGCTGTTTTTT
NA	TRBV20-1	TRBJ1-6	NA	CSASTGNDNSPLHF	TGCAGTGCTAGTACAGGGAACGATAATTCACCCCTCCACTTT
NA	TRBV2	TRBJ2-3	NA	CASSELAHTDTQYF	TGTGCCAGCAGTGAACTAGCGCACACAGATACGCAGTATTTT
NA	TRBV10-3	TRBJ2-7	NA	CAITTKTSTGSYEQYF	TGTGCCATCACTACAAAGACCTCGACAGGTTCCTACGAGCAGTACTTC
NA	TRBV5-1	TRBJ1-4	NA	CASTSGDPSEKLFF	TGCGCCAGCACTTCAGGGGACCCTAGTGAAAAACTGTTTTTT
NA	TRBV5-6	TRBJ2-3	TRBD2	CASSFSLAGGLTDTQYF	TGTGCCAGCAGCTTCTCCCTAGCGGGGGGGCTAACAGATACGCAGTATTTT
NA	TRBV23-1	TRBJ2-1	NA	CASSHLDLPSDEQFF	TGCGCCAGCAGTCATCTTGACTTGCCCAGCGATGAGCAGTTCTTC
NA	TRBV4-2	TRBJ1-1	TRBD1	CASSQETGRHTEAFF	TGTGCCAGCAGCCAAGAGACAGGGAGGCACACTGAAGCTTTCTTT
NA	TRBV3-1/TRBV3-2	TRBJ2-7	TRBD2	CASSQELAGVSGEQYF	TGTGCCAGCAGCCAAGAGCTAGCGGGAGTCTCTGGCGAGCAGTACTTC
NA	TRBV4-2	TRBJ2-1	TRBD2	CASSQDRGGSGSTGQFF	TGTGCCAGCAGCCAAGATCGGGGGGGTAGCGGGTCCACGGGGCAGTTCTTC
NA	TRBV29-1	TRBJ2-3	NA	CSVVLRADTQYF	TGCAGCGTTGTTTTGCGTGCCGATACGCAGTATTTT
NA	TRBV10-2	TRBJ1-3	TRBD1	CAVQRQGSISGNTIYF	TGCGCCGTACAACGACAGGGATCAATCTCTGGAAACACCATATATTTT
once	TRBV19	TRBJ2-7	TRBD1	CASSMGDRDYEQYF	TGTGCCAGTAGTATGGGGGACAGGGACTACGAGCAGTACTTC
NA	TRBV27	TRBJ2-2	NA	CASSYRVNTGELFF	TGTGCCAGCAGTTACCGCGTGAACACCGGGGAGCTGTTTTTT
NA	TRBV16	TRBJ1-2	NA	CASSQSPIYGYTF	TGTGCCAGCAGCCAATCTCCCATCTATGGCTACACCTTC
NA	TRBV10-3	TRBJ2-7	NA	CAISSTRYEQYF	TGTGCCATCAGTTCGACAAGATACGAGCAGTACTTC
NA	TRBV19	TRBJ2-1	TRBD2	CASTNPGSSGGNGQFF	TGTGCCAGTACCAACCCAGGAAGTAGCGGGGGAAATGGGCAGTTCTTC
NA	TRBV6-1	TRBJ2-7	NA	CASSERPSPESF	TGTGCCAGCAGTGAACGCCCCAGTCCGGAGAGTTTC
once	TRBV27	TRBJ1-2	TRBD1	CASSLAGGKGGYTF	TGTGCCAGCAGTTTAGCAGGGGGCAAAGGTGGCTACACCTTC
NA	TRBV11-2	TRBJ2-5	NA	CASSYSFWGGGETQYF	TGTGCCAGCAGCTACTCGTTCTGGGGAGGGGGGGAGACCCAGTACTTC
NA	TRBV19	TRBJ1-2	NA	CASSQGASSTF	TGTGCCAGTAGTCAGGGCGCGTCTAGCACCTTC
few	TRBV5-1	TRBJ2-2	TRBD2	CASSLRLAGANTGELFF	TGCGCCAGCAGCTTACGACTAGCGGGGGCGAACACCGGGGAGCTGTTTTTT
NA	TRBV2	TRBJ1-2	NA	CARGGGRYTF	TGTGCCAGGGGGGGTGGTCGCTACACCTTC
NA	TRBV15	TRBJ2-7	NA	CATSRSRSYEQYF	TGTGCCACCAGCAGGTCCCGGTCCTACGAGCAGTACTTC
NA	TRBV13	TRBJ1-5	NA	CASSLAQGGQPQHF	TGTGCCAGCAGCTTAGCTCAGGGTGGTCAGCCCCAGCATTTT
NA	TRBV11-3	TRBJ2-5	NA	CASSKEPQETQYF	TGTGCCAGCAGTAAGGAGCCCCAAGAGACCCAGTACTTC
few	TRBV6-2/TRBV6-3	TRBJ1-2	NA	CASSYSLIRAGSYGYTF	TGTGCCAGCAGTTACTCCCTTATCAGGGCCGGAAGCTATGGCTACACCTTC
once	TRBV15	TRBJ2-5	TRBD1	CATSRDPPRTGLTTQYF	TGTGCCACCAGCAGAGATCCCCCCCGGACAGGATTAACTACCCAGTACTTC
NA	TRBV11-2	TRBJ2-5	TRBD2	CASRTSGQETQYF	TGTGCCAGCAGGACTAGCGGACAAGAGACCCAGTACTTC
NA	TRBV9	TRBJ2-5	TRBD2	CASSAGPGLAGAGGETQYF	TGTGCCAGCAGCGCGGGACCGGGACTAGCGGGAGCCGGAGGGGAGACCCAGTACTTC
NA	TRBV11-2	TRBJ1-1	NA	CASSPPSSNTEAFF	TGTGCCAGCAGCCCCCCATCGAGTAACACTGAAGCTTTCTTT
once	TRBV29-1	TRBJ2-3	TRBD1	CSVRTGIATDTQYF	TGCAGCGTGAGGACAGGGATCGCCACAGATACGCAGTATTTT
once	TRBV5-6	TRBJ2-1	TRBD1	CASRGQGTDEQFF	TGTGCCAGCAGAGGACAGGGTACCGATGAGCAGTTCTTC